A single sample gave rise to the 9 T cell receptor beta chains below, sequenced in a study of cytomegalovirus exposure and HLA in healthy donors (TCRdb year 2017). Libraries were made using the immunoSEQ multiplex PCR assay. A mixture of 60 forward primers for TCR Vbeta segments and 13 reverse primers for TCR Jbeta segments was used in the multiplex PCR. As stored in TCRdb, this immuneACCESS dataset retains in-frame rearrangements with V and J assigned. A fraction of the clones does not appear; measured against another copy, unresolved V genes explain less than half of the discrepancy, and the remainder lacks a known reason. A total of around 95,000 clones appear in this sample, about 85% of them only once. More than 3% of the sample is in the top ten clones. The sample was PBMCs. These receptor sequences come from a female donor in good health and CMV-seropositive.

This chain links TRBV19 with TRBJ1-4, with 9 bases matching TRBD1. The CDR3 runs 15 residues. Trimming at V came to 5 bases and at J to 5 bases, leaving 6 bases not matched to a gene. The germline gives CDR1 LNHDA, CDR2 SQIVND (reference sequence). The CDR3 sequence: CASSLPGQGNEKLFF. The CDR3 DNA sequence: TGTGCCAGTAGTCTACCGGGACAGGGAAATGAAAAACTGTTTTTT.

The CDR3: CASSGGGPSNQPQHF. CDR3 sequence (DNA): TGTGCCAGCAGTGGGGGGGGCCCTAGCAATCAGCCCCAGCATTTT. The chain carries TRBV6-6 and TRBJ1-5; TRBD1 is a possible D gene (6 bases). Deletions cut 5 bases from V and 0 bases from J, with 11 bases between. Per germline, CDR1 MNHNY and CDR2 SVGAGI (reference sequence). The CDR3 contains 15 residues.

V is TRBV9 and J is TRBJ2-7; D is possibly TRBD2 (7 bases). Germline lookup yields CDR1 SGDLS and CDR2 YYNGEE. The CDR3 has 16 residues. V dropped 3 bases and J dropped 0 bases, with 16 bases sitting between them. The CDR3 here is CASSGGGGIPSYEQYF. The CDR3 DNA follows: TGTGCCAGCAGCGGGGGCGGGGGCATCCCCTCCTACGAGCAGTACTTC.

With regard to this clone: The germline gene is not matched at one end of the junction; a read error may be the cause. The same CDR3 is also encoded by other DNA sequences in this sample. J is TRBJ2-5 and V is TRBV7-2; 9 bases are shared with TRBD2. Germline loops: CDR1 SGHTA, CDR2 FQGNSA. The CDR3 sequence is 16 residues long. The CDR3 reads CASSWPRAGGRETQYF. Here the CDR3 DNA reads TGTGCCAGCAGCTGGCCCCGAGCGGGAGGTCGGGAGACTCAGTACTTC.

V is TRBV9 and J is TRBJ2-2, with D perhaps TRBD2 (6 bases). CDR3 size: 15 residues. CDR1 and CDR2 from the germline V gene are SGDLS and YYNGEE. Trimming took 2 bases from V and 4 from J, leaving 12 bases between them. CDR3: CASSVNHGSTGELFF. CDR3 sequence (DNA): TGTGCCAGCAGCGTTAATCACGGGAGCACCGGGGAGCTGTTTTTT.

The J gene is TRBJ1-5, the V gene TRBV10-2; 7 nucleotides match TRBD1. The CDR3 covers 12 residues. With V trimmed by 5 bases and J by 5 bases, 0 bases remained unmatched. Germline V CDR1 and CDR2: WSHSY, SAAADI. The DNA of the CDR3 is TGCGCCAGCAGTACAGGGGATCAGCCCCAGCATTTT. This gives the protein CASSTGDQPQHF.

The chain couples TRBV5-6 to TRBJ1-1; 9 bases line up with TRBD1. Germline trimming cut 0 bases from V and 5 bases from J; bases unmatched to any gene: 5. The germline gives CDR1 SGHDT, CDR2 YYEEEE. The CDR3 totals 15 residues. For the CDR3, the DNA is TGTGCCAGCAGCTTGGGACAGGGGGTTTGGACTGAAGCTTTCTTT. This gives the protein CASSLGQGVWTEAFF. Looking up the rest from reference TRBV5-6 and TRBJ1-1 gives the full variable domain: DAGVTQSPTHLIKTRGQQVTLRCSPKSGHDTVSWYQQALGQGPQFIFQYYEEEERQRGNFPDRFSGHQFPNYSSELNVNALLLGDSALYLCASSLGQGVWTEAFFGQGTRLTVV.

CDR3 in DNA: TGTGCCAGCATTCGGGTTCCACCAGATACGCAGTATTTT. It specifies CASIRVPPDTQYF. V is TRBV6-6 and J is TRBJ2-3; D is undetermined. V shed 7 bases and J shed 4 bases, with 12 bases lying between them. Per the germline V gene, CDR1 is MNHNY and CDR2 is SVGAGI (reference sequence). CDR3 length equals 13 residues.

The V and J genes are TRBV5-1 and TRBJ1-2; possibly TRBD1 for D (5 bases). Germline V gene lookup returns CDR1 SGHRS and CDR2 YFSETQ. V lost 3 bases to trimming and J lost 6 bases, with 15 bases between them. The CDR3 is 14 amino acids. CDR3 region: CASSSGTHGNGYTF. The CDR3 coding sequence is TGCGCCAGCAGCTCCGGGACTCACGGGAATGGCTACACCTTC. The full variable domain, with the rest looked up from reference TRBV5-1 and TRBJ1-2, is KAGVTQTPRYLIKTRGQQVTLSCSPISGHRSVSWYQQTPGQGLQFLFEYFSETQRNKGNFPGRFSGRQFSNSRSEMNVSTLELGDSALYLCASSSGTHGNGYTFGSGTRLTVV.